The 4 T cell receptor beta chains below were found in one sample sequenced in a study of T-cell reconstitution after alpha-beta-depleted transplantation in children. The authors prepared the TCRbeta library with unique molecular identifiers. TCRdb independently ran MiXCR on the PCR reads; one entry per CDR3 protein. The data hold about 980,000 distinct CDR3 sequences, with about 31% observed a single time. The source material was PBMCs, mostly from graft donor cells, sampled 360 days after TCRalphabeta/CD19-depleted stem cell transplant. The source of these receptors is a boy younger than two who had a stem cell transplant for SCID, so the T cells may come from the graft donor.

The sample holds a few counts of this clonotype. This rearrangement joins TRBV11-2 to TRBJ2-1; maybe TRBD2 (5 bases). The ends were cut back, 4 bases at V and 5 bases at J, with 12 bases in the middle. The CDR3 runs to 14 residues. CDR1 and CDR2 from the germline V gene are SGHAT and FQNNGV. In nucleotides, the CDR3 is TGTGCCAGCAGCTACCGGGGTATGGACAATGAGCAGTTCTTC. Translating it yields CASSYRGMDNEQFF.

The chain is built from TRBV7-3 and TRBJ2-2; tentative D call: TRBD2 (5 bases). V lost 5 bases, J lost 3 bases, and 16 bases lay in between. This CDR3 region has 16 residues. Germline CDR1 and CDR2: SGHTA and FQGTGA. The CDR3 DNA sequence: TGTGCCAGCAGCCCTGTCGGGCTAGCAGACACCGGGGAGCTGTTTTTT. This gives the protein CASSPVGLADTGELFF.

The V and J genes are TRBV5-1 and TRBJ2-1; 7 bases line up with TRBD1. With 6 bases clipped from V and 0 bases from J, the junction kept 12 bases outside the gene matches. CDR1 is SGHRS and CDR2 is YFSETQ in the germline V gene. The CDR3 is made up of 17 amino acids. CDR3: CASIVAPHRGSYNEQFF. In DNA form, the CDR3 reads TGCGCCAGCATCGTTGCTCCCCACAGGGGCTCCTACAATGAGCAGTTCTTC. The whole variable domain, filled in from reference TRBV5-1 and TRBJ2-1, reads KAGVTQTPRYLIKTRGQQVTLSCSPISGHRSVSWYQQTPGQGLQFLFEYFSETQRNKGNFPGRFSGRQFSNSRSEMNVSTLELGDSALYLCASIVAPHRGSYNEQFFGPGTRLTVL.

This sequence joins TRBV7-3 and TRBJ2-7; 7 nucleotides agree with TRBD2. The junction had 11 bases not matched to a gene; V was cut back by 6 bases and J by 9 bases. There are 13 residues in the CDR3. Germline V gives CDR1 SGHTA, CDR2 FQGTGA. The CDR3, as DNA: TGTGCCAGCAGTTTGACGGGGGGTGTACCGCAGTACTTC. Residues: CASSLTGGVPQYF. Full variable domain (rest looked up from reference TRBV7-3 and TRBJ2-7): GAGVSQTPSNKVTEKGKYVELRCDPISGHTALYWYRQSLGQGPEFLIYFQGTGAADDSGLPNDRFFAVRPEGSVSTLKIQRTERGDSAVYLCASSLTGGVPQYFGPGTRLTVT.